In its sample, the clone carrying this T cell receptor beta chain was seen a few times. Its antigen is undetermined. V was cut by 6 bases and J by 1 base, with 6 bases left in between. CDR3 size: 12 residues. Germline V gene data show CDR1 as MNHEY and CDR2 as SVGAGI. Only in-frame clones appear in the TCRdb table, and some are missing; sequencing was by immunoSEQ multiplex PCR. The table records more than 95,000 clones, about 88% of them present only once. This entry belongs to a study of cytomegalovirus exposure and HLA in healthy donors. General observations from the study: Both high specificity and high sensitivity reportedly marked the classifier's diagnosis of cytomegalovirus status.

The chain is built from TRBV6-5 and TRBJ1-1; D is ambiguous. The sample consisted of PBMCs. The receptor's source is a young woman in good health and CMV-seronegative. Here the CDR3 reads CASSFRNTEAFF. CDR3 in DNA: TGTGCCAGCAGCTTTAGGAACACTGAAGCTTTCTTT.